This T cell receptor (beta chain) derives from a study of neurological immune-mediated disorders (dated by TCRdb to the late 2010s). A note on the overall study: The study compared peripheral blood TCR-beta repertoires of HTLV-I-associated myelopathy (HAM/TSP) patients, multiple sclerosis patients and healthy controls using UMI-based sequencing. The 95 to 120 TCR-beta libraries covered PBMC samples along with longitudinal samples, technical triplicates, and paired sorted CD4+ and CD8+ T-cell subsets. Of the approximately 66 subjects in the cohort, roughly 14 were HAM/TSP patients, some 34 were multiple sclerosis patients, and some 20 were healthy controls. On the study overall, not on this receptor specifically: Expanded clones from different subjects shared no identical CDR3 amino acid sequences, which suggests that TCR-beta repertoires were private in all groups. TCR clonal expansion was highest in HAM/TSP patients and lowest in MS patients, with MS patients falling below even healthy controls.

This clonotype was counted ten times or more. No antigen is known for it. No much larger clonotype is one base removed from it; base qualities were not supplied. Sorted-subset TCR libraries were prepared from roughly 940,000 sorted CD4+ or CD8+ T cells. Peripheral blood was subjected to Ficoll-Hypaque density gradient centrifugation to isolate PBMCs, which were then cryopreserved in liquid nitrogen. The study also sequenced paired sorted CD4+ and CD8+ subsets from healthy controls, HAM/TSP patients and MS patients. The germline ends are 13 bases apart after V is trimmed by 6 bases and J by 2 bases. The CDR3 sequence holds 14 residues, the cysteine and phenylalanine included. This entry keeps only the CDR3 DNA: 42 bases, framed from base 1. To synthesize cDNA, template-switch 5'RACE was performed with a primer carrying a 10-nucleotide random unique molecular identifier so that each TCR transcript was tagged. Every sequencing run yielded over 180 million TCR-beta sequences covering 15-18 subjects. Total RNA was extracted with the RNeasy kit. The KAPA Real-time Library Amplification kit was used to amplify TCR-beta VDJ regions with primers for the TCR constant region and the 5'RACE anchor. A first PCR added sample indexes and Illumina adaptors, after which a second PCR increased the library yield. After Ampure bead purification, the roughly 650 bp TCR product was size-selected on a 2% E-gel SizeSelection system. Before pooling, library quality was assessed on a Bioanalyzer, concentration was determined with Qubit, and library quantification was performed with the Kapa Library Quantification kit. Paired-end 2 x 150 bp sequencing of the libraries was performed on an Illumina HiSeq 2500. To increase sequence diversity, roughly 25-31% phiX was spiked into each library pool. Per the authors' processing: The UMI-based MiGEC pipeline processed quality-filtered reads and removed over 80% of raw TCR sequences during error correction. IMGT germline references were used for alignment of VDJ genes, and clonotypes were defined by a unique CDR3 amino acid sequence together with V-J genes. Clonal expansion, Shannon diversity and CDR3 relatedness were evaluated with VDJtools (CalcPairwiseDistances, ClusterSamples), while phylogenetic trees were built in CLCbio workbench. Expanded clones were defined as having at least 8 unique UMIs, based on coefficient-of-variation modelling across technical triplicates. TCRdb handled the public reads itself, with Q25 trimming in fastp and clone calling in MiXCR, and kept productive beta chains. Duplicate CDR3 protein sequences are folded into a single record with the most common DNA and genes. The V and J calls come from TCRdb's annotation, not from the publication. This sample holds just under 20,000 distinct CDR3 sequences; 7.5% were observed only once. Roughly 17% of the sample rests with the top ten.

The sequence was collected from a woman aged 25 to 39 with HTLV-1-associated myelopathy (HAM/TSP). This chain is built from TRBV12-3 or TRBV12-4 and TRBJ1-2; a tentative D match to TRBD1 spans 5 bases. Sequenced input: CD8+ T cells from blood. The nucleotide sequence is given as TGTGCCAGCAGCGCTGCGGGGCCGAACTATGGCTACACCTTC. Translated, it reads CASSAAGPNYGYTF.